This section outlines one T cell receptor (beta chain) sequence together with its context. Its specificity is not known. The germline V gene encodes CDR1 SGHNT and CDR2 YYREEE (reference sequence). The CDR3 spans 13 residues. V lost 4 bases and J lost 10, with 17 bases in between. The data stem from a study of T cell responses to AZD1222 COVID-19 vaccine. Broader study findings: Vaccine-associated CD4 TCRs ranged over spike, dominating at 160-218 and 743-854.

Libraries were prepared by immunoSEQ multiplex PCR; TCRdb keeps only in-frame clonotypes and omits some of them. Of 120,000 to 150,000 clones listed, about 89% are singletons. The chain employs TRBV5-4 and TRBJ1-2; D perhaps matches TRBD1 (6 bases). This material consisted of peripheral blood, taken on day 0 of MenACWY control vaccination. The sequence derives from an adult in good health. The CDR3 loop reads CASSLPQGRNYTF. DNA of the CDR3: TGTGCCAGCAGCCTGCCCCAGGGGAGAAACTACACCTTC.